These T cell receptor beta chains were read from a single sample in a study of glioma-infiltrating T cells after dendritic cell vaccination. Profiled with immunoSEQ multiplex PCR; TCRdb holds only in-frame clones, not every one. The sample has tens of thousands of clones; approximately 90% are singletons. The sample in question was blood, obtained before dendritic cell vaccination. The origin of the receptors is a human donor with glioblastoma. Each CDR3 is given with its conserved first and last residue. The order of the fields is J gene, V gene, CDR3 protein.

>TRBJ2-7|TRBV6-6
CASSDHRSSYEQYF
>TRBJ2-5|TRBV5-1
CASSFDRQETQYF
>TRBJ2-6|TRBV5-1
CASQTGGLSGANVLTF
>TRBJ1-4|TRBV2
CASSERRGNEKLFF
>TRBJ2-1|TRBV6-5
CASSLLGTGLDEQFF
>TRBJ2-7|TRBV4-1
CASSPQRQGRNEQYF
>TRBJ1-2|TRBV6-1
CASSEVPGGPGGYTF
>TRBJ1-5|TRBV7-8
CASSLAEGNQPQHF
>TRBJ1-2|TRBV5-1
CASSGDGTESYGYTF
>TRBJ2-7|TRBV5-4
CASSSQDRDYEQYF
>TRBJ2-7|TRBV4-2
CASSQPQGDEQYF
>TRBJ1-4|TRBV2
CASSDADLNEKLFF
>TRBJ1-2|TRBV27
CASLGAGPNYGYTF
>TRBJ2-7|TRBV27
CASSPGQGVASYEQYF
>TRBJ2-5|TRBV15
CATSSSGGRQETQYF
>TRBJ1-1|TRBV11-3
CASSLTGGTEAFF
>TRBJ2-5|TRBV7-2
CASSLGGQHKPETQYF
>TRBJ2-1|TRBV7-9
CASISGTSANEQFF
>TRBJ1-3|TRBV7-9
CASSLARQGGLGNTIYF
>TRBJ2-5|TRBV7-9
CASSLGGTGEETQYF
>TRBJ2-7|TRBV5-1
CASSPTTYPEQYF
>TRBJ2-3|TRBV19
CASSMGTSSDTQYF
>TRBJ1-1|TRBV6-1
CASSFRQGNTEAFF
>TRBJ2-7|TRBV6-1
CASSRQGQGGEQYF
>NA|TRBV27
CASRFGGAIAEQYF
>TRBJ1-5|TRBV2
CASSIHRESNQPQHF
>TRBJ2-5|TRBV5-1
CASSLAQGGGETQYF
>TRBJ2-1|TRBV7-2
CASSILQGSRQFF
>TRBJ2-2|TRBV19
CASRGYRGQSFTTGELFF
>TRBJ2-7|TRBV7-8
CASSLAGSPHEQYF
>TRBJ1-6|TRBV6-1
CASRNGVGSPLHF